The subject of this entry is one T cell receptor beta chain. Its antigen is as yet unknown. This record belongs to a study of blood T cells in healthy people across ages. Study-wide results and limits: Estimates based on one million T cells were treated as lower bounds. The long-lived group displayed more naive CD4+ cells, plus higher diversity, than the aged donors did.

Healthy Caucasians from Russia aged 6 to 90 served as donors. Roughly 10 milliliters was the volume of peripheral blood drawn from each donor. Primed by a sample-barcoded 5' primer and a J-beta primer mix, a second PCR proceeded for about 6 to 11 cycles. TCRdb redid the calling of the 5' RACE reads with MiXCR, one entry per CDR3 protein. Of about 810,000 distinct CDR3 sequences detected, 35% to 40% appear once; the ten largest clones hold 10% to 15%. The germline CDR1 and CDR2 sequences are SGHAT and FQNNGV. This CDR3 comprises 15 residues. The rearrangement links TRBV11-2 to TRBJ1-5, with 7 bases lining up with TRBD1. The J call may be mistaken, given a closer DNA end match to TRBJ2-3. This TCR was recovered from a man aged 18 to 29 in good health. The material sequenced was blood. This CDR3 reads CASSLETGRNQPQYF. In DNA form, the CDR3 reads TGTGCCAGCAGCTTAGAGACAGGGCGCAATCAGCCCCAGTATTTT.